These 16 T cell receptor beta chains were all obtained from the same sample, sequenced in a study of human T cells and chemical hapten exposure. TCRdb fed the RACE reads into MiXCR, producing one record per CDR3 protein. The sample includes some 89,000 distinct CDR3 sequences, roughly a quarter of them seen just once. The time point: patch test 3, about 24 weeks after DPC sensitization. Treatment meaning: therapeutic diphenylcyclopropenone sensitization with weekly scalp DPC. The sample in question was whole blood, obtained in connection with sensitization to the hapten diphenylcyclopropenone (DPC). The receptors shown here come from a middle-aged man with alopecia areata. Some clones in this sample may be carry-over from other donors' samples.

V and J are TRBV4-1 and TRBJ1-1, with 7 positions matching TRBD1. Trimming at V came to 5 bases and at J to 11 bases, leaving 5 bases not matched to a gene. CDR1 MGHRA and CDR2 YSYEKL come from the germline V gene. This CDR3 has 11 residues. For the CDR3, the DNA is TGCGCCAGCAGCGTGACAGGGACCGCTTTCTTT. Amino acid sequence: CASSVTGTAFF.

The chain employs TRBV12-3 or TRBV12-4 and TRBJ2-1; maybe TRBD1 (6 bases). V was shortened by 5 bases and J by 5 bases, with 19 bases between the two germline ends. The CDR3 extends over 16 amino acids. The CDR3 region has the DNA TGTGCCAGCAGTACTGGAAGGGGGAGCCAAAACAATGAGCAGTTCTTC. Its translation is CASSTGRGSQNNEQFF.

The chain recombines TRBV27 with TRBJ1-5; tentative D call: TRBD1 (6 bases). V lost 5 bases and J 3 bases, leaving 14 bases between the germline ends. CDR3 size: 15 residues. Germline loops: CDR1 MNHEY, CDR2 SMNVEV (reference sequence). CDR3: CASSPDRTANQPQHF. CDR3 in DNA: TGTGCCAGCAGTCCAGATCGGACAGCCAATCAGCCCCAGCATTTT.

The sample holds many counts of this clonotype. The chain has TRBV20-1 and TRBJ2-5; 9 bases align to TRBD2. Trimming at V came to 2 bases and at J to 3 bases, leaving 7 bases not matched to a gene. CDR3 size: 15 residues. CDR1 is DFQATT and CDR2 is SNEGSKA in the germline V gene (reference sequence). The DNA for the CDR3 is TGCAGTGCTAGAATCTCTGGACTAGCGAAAGAGACCCAGTACTTC. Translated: CSARISGLAKETQYF.

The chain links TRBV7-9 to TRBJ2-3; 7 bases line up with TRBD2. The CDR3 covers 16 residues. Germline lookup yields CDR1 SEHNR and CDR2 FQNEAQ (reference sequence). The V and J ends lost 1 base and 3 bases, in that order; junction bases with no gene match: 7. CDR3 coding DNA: TGTGCCAGCAGCTTAGAAGGCGGGAGATTTACAGATACGCAGTATTTT. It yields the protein CASSLEGGRFTDTQYF.

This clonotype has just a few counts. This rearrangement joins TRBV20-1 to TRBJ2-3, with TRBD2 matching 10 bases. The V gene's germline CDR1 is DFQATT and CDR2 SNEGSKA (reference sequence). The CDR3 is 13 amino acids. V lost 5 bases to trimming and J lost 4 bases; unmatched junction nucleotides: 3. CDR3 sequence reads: CSALSGRSDTQYF. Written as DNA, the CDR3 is TGCAGTGCTCTTAGCGGGAGGTCAGATACGCAGTATTTT.

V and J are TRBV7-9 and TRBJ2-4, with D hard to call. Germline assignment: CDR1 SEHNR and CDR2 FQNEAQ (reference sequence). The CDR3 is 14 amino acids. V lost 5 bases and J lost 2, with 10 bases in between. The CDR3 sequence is CASSRLESKNIQYF. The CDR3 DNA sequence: TGTGCCAGCAGCCGGCTAGAGTCCAAAAACATTCAGTACTTC. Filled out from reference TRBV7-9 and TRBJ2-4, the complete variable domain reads DTGVSQNPRHKITKRGQNVTFRCDPISEHNRLYWYRQTLGQGPEFLTYFQNEAQLEKSRLLSDRFSAERPKGSFSTLEIQRTEQGDSAMYLCASSRLESKNIQYFGAGTRLSVL.

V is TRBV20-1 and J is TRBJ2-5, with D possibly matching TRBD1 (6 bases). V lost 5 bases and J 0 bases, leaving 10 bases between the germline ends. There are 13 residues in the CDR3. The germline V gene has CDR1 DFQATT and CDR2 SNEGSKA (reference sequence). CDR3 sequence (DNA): TGCAGTGCTGTTGGGGACAACCAAGAGACCCAGTACTTC. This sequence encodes CSAVGDNQETQYF.

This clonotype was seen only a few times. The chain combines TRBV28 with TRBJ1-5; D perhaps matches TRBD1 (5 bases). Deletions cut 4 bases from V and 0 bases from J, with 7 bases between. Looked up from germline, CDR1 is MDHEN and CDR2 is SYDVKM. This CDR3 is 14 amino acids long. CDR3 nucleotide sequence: TGTGCCAGCAGTTCAGGGTATAGCAATCAGCCCCAGCATTTT. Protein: CASSSGYSNQPQHF.

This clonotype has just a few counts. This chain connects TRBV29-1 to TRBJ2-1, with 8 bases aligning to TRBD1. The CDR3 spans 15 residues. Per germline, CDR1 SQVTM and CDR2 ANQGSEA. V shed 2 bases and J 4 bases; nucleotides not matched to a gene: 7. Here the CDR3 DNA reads TGCAGCGTTGAAAAACAGGGGGTTGAATACAATGAGCAGTTCTTC. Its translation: CSVEKQGVEYNEQFF.

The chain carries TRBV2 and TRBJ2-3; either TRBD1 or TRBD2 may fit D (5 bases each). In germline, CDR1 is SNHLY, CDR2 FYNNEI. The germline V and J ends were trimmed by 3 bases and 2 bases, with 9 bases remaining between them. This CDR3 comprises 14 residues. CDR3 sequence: CASSEFGTTDTQYF. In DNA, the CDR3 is TGTGCCAGCAGTGAGTTCGGGACCACAGATACGCAGTATTTT. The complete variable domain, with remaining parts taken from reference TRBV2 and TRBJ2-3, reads EPEVTQTPSHQVTQMGQEVILRCVPISNHLYFYWYRQILGQKVEFLVSFYNNEISEKSEIFDDQFSVERPDGSNFTLKIRSTKLEDSAMYFCASSEFGTTDTQYFGPGTRLTVL.

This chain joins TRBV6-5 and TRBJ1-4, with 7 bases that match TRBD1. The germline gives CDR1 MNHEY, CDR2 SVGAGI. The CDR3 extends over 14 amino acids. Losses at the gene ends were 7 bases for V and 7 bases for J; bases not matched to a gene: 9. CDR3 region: CASKPQGYGEKLFF. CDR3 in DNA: TGTGCCAGCAAACCACAGGGGTATGGTGAAAAACTGTTTTTT.

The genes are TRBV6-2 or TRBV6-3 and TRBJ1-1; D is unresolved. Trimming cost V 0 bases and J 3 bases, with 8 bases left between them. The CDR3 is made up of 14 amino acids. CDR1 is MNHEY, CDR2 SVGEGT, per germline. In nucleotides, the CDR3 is TGTGCCAGCAGTTACTCGCGGCCTCACACTGAAGCTTTCTTT. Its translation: CASSYSRPHTEAFF.

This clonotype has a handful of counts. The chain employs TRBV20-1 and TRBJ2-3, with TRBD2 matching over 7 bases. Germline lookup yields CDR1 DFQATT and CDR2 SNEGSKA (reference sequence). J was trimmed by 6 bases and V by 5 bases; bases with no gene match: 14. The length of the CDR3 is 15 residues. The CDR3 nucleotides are TGCAGTGCTCTAGCTCCCAAGACTAGCCCCGATACGCAGTATTTT. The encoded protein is CSALAPKTSPDTQYF.

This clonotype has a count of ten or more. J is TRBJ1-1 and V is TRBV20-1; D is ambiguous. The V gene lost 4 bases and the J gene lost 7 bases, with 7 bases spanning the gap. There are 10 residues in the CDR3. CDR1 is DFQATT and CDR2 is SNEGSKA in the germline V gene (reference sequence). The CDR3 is CSATRFEAFF. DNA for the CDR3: TGCAGTGCTACCCGCTTTGAAGCTTTCTTT.

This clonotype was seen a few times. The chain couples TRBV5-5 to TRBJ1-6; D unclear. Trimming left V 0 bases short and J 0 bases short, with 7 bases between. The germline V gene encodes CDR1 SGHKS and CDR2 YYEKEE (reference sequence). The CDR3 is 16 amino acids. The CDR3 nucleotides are TGTGCCAGCAGCTTGGGGTCCTACTCCTATAATTCACCCCTCCACTTT. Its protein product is CASSLGSYSYNSPLHF.